These 5 T cell receptor beta chains originate from one sample sequenced in a study of T cell responses to AZD1222 COVID-19 vaccine (dated by TCRdb to the early 2020s). The time point label, as the study defines it: about 28 days (+/-7) after the second vaccine dose. The receptor library was made with the immunoSEQ multiplex PCR assay. The clones in this table, taken by TCRdb from immuneACCESS, are in-frame only. Not every clone is retained; where verified, under half of the shortfall comes from an unresolved V gene, and the cause of the rest is unknown. The table for this sample lists around 160,000 clones; 91% of them were counted only once. The biggest ten clones account for about 4% of the sample. Sample: peripheral blood, taken 28 days after the second AZD1222 dose. Source of these receptors: an adult who received the AZD1222 COVID-19 vaccine.

Here the CDR3 reads CASSPETETQYF. The CDR3 DNA follows: TGTGCCAGCAGCCCAGAGACGGAGACCCAGTACTTC. The chain carries TRBV7-6 and TRBJ2-5, with no clear D. The CDR3 runs 12 residues. V was cut by 5 bases and J by 5 bases, with 9 bases left in between. In germline, CDR1 is SGHVS, CDR2 FNYEAQ.

The chain joins TRBV13 to TRBJ2-7, with D perhaps assigned TRBD1 or TRBD2 (5 bases each). This CDR3 comprises 14 residues. V was shortened by 3 bases and J by 0 bases, with 9 bases between the two germline ends. Germline V CDR1 and CDR2: PRHDT, FYEKMQ (reference sequence). CDR3: CASSLGDGSYEQYF. The CDR3 nucleotides are TGTGCCAGCAGCTTGGGGGACGGCTCCTACGAGCAGTACTTC. Variable domain in full (rest from reference TRBV13 and TRBJ2-7): AAGVIQSPRHLIKEKRETATLKCYPIPRHDTVYWYQQGPGQDPQFLISFYEKMQSDKGSIPDRFSAQQFSDYHSELNMSSLELGDSALYFCASSLGDGSYEQYFGPGTRLTVT.

The chain employs TRBV18 and TRBJ1-2, with D possibly TRBD1 on 6 matching bases. Germline-derived CDR1 and CDR2 are KGHSH and LQKENI. The CDR3 sequence is 15 residues long. Deletions cut 3 bases from V and 0 bases from J, with 11 bases between. The CDR3 is CASSPDRLPNYGYTF. CDR3 bases: TGTGCCAGCTCACCCGACAGGTTACCTAACTATGGCTACACCTTC.

This chain joins TRBV7-2 and TRBJ2-5, with 8 positions matching TRBD1. Trimming removed 2 bases from V and 3 bases from J; junction bases left unmatched: 14. Germline assignment: CDR1 SGHTA and CDR2 FQGNSA. The length of the CDR3 is 18 residues. This chain's CDR3 is CASSLPTLPGQAKETQYF. CDR3 nucleotide sequence: TGTGCCAGCAGCTTACCCACCTTACCGGGACAGGCCAAAGAGACCCAGTACTTC.

The CDR3 nucleotides read TGTGCCAGCAGCTTCCGGGACAGGGGTGGTGGCTACACCTTC. The encoded protein is CASSFRDRGGGYTF. The genes are TRBV11-2 and TRBJ1-2; 10 bases map to TRBD1. J was trimmed by 7 bases and V by 3 bases; bases with no gene match: 5. This CDR3 has 14 amino acids. Germline V CDR1 and CDR2: SGHAT, FQNNGV.